This T cell receptor (beta chain) appears in the sequencing data of a study of early T cells in non-severe SARS-CoV-2 infection. At the level of the study: From unsorted whole blood, bulk RNA was sequenced, and the chains remained unpaired. General study findings and limits: Clonotype matching in VDJdb favored anti-spike CD8 responses and did not capture private and CD4 specificities.

Details on this clonotype: No antigen is known for it. A single base separates this from a much larger clone, so it may be a read error.

This CDR3 has 16 amino acids. Germline-derived CDR1 and CDR2 are SGHVS and FNYEAQ. Each single cDNA molecule received a unique molecular identifier. TCRdb passed the 5' RACE reads through MiXCR, listing each CDR3 protein once. Seen here are 45,000 to 55,000 distinct CDR3 sequences, around 6% observed once, and the top ten hold about 2.6%. The material sequenced was whole blood, taken at baseline. V and J are TRBV7-6 and TRBJ1-1, with 9 positions matching TRBD1. The TCR was taken from an adult who was a healthcare worker with PCR-confirmed SARS-CoV-2 infection or an uninfected control (not recorded which). CDR3 region: CASSLVGGTGNTEASF. CDR3 coding DNA: TGTGCCAGCAGCTTAGTCGGAGGGACAGGGAACACTGAAGCTTCCTTT.